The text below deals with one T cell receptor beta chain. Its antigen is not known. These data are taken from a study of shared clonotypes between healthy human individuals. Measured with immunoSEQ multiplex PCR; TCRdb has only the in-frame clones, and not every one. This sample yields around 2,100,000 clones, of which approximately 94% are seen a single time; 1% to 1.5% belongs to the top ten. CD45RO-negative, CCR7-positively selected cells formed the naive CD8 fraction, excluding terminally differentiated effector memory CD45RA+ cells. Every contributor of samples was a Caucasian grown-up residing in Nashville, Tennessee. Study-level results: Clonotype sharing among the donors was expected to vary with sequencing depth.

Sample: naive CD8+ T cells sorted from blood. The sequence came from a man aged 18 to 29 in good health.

CDR3 in amino acids: CASSLESARHTEAFF. As DNA, the CDR3 is TGCGCCAGCAGCTTGGAAAGTGCCCGGCACACTGAAGCTTTCTTT. This sequence joins TRBV5-1 and TRBJ1-1; D uncertain. V was cut by 0 bases and J by 3 bases, with 12 bases left in between. The CDR3 runs 15 residues. Germline values: CDR1 SGHRS, CDR2 YFSETQ.